The clone carrying this T cell receptor beta chain was detected ten times or more. The target antigen is unknown. This sample is part of a study of regulatory T cells in long-lasting Graves disease. General study results and limits: No thyroid tissue was studied; the work used peripheral blood only. New patients shared fewer than 1,000 public clonotypes, and persistent patients shared more, with approximately 2,600.

Trimming took 4 bases from V and 3 from J; bases not matched to a gene: 10. Germline assignment: CDR1 MNHNS and CDR2 SASEGT. The CDR3 is made up of 19 amino acids. Time point of the sample: persistent/refractory GD, antithyroid drugs over 5 years with positive TRAb. The TCR library was prepared using RNA isolated from PBMCs. Construction of TCR beta libraries relied on iRepertoire HTBI primers and on Arm-PCR targeting CDR3 regions. Original processing notes: Across all samples, about 62 TRBV segments and around 14 TRBJ segments were identified. TCRdb processed the multiplex PCR reads anew with MiXCR; each CDR3 protein has one entry. For this entry, the V and J calls and clone size follow TCRdb and not the study's own pipeline. The sample has around 500,000 distinct CDR3 sequences, about 20% seen once.

The sequences come from peripheral blood mononuclear cells (PBMCs), collected when the disease was refractory, from a patient treated with antithyroid drugs. The receptor's source is a female donor with Graves disease. This rearrangement joins TRBV6-1 to TRBJ2-2; 14 bases align to TRBD2. CDR3 loop: CASSAPGLAGADDTGELFF. CDR3 DNA sequence: TGTGCCAGCAGTGCTCCGGGACTAGCGGGAGCGGATGACACCGGGGAGCTGTTTTTT.